The next 19 T cell receptor beta chains were all read from a single sample in a study of regulatory T cells in long-lasting Graves disease. Stated time point: newly diagnosed GD, antithyroid drugs for less than 3 months. Researchers made the TCR library from RNA that was extracted from PBMCs. Building of the TCR beta libraries involved iRepertoire HTBI primers and Arm-PCR of CDR3 regions. Via MiXCR, TCRdb re-called the multiplex PCR reads, giving one row per CDR3 protein. The sample has roughly 500,000 distinct CDR3 sequences, less than 15% seen once. These data are also associated with another study on T cells in Graves' hyperthyroidism and ophthalmopathy.

Specimen: peripheral blood mononuclear cells (PBMCs), collected at new diagnosis, from a patient treated with antithyroid drugs. The receptors here all came from a woman in her forties or fifties with Graves disease.

This clonotype has ten or more counts. V is TRBV6-1 and J is TRBJ2-7; D gene ambiguous. Germline assignment: CDR1 MNHNS and CDR2 SASEGT. Deletions cut 6 bases from V and 4 bases from J, with 22 bases between. The CDR3 has 16 residues. CDR3 region: CASSSTEYLNYYEQYF. The CDR3 bases are TGTGCCAGCAGCTCAACCGAATACTTGAATTATTACGAGCAGTACTTC.

This clonotype was seen only a few times. The J gene is TRBJ2-7, the V gene TRBV19; 7 bases line up with TRBD2. With V trimmed by 5 bases and J by 7 bases, 11 bases remained unmatched. This CDR3 is built from 14 residues. Per germline, CDR1 LNHDA and CDR2 SQIVND (reference sequence). CDR3: CASSGPSGRGEQYF. CDR3 DNA sequence: TGTGCCAGTAGTGGCCCCTCGGGGCGGGGGGAGCAGTACTTC.

This clonotype was seen ten or more times. V is TRBV30 and J is TRBJ1-1; 8 bases map to TRBD1. Germline loops: CDR1 GTSNPN, CDR2 SVGIG (reference sequence). CDR3 length: 15 residues. V was pared by 1 base and J by 2 bases, with 6 bases of the junction left unmatched. In DNA form, the CDR3 reads TGTGCCTGGAGTGAGGGCAGGGGGCGAAACACTGAAGCTTTCTTT. This codes for CAWSEGRGRNTEAFF. Supplemented by reference TRBV30 and TRBJ1-1, the full variable domain reads SQTIHQWPATLVQPVGSPLSLECTVEGTSNPNLYWYRQAAGRGLQLLFYSVGIGQISSEVPQNLSASRPQDRQFILSSKKLLLSDSGFYLCAWSEGRGRNTEAFFGQGTRLTVV.

This clonotype was seen a few times. The chain employs TRBV10-3 and TRBJ2-5; D is undetermined. V dropped 3 bases and J dropped 1 base, with 9 bases sitting between them. The V gene's germline CDR1 is ENHRY and CDR2 SYGVKD. CDR3 length: 14 amino acids. The CDR3 region has the DNA TGTGCCATCAGTGAATGGAGTGGCCAAGAGACCCAGTACTTC. Translating gives CAISEWSGQETQYF.

At least ten counts were recorded for this clonotype. The V call is TRBV30, the J call TRBJ1-1; 11 positions agree with TRBD1. V lost 2 bases, J lost 1 base, and 6 bases stayed unmatched. Germline V gene lookup returns CDR1 GTSNPN and CDR2 SVGIG (reference sequence). The CDR3 covers 16 residues. The CDR3 protein is CAWSISGTGGNTEAFF. CDR3 bases: TGTGCCTGGAGTATCTCCGGGACAGGGGGGAACACTGAAGCTTTCTTT. The full variable domain, its missing parts supplied by reference TRBV30 and TRBJ1-1, is SQTIHQWPATLVQPVGSPLSLECTVEGTSNPNLYWYRQAAGRGLQLLFYSVGIGQISSEVPQNLSASRPQDRQFILSSKKLLLSDSGFYLCAWSISGTGGNTEAFFGQGTRLTVV.

At least ten counts were recorded for this clonotype. The CDR3 DNA sequence: TGTGCCAGCAGCCCGCATCGAGCGGGAGGTAATGAGCAGTTCTTC. Amino acids: CASSPHRAGGNEQFF. The chain couples TRBV5-4 to TRBJ2-5; 9 bases map to TRBD2. The J call may not be correct, given that the DNA end is closer to TRBJ2-1. Germline V gene data show CDR1 as SGHNT and CDR2 as YYREEE (reference sequence). The CDR3 runs 15 residues.

Note on this clonotype: A clone one base away is much larger, so this may be a read error. This chain joins TRBV3-1 and TRBJ2-5, with D unclear. V shed 8 bases and J shed 2 bases, with 21 bases lying between them. The CDR3 has 16 residues. Looked up from germline, CDR1 is LGHDT and CDR2 is YNNKEL (reference sequence). DNA for the CDR3: TGTGCCAGCGGCCCTTGGATGGGATCGACTCAAGAGACCCAGTACTTC. As protein: CASGPWMGSTQETQYF.

This clonotype was found many times. Here the CDR3 DNA reads TGTGCCAGCAGTCCGGGGTTCACAGATACGCAGTATTTT. This gives the protein CASSPGFTDTQYF. The V and J genes are TRBV6-1 and TRBJ2-3; a possible D gene is TRBD2 (5 bases). V was cut by 5 bases and J by 2 bases, with 8 bases left in between. Germline values: CDR1 MNHNS, CDR2 SASEGT. The CDR3 extends over 13 amino acids.

About this clonotype: Sequence at one end of the junction differs from germline and may be a read error. V is TRBV5-1 and J is TRBJ2-2; 10 bases align to TRBD2. This CDR3 comprises 16 residues. CDR1 SGHRS and CDR2 YFSETQ come from the germline V gene. The CDR3: CAGSLLLAGYTGELFF. CDR3 coding DNA: TGCGCCGGCAGCCTCCTACTAGCGGGGTACACCGGGGAGCTGTTTTTT.

This clonotype occurred many times. The chain links TRBV28 to TRBJ1-1; D possibly corresponds to TRBD1 (6 bases). CDR1 and CDR2 from the germline V gene are MDHEN and SYDVKM. The CDR3 loop spans 14 amino acids. V was pared by 6 bases and J by 4 bases, with 15 bases between. The CDR3 here is CASRGEIRGTEAFF. As DNA, the CDR3 is TGTGCCAGCAGAGGGGAGATCAGGGGCACTGAAGCTTTCTTT. Using reference TRBV28 and TRBJ1-1 for the parts outside the CDR3, the full variable domain is DVKVTQSSRYLVKRTGEKVFLECVQDMDHENMFWYRQDPGLGLRLIYFSYDVKMKEKGDIPEGYSVSREKKERFSLILESASTNQTSMYLCASRGEIRGTEAFFGQGTRLTVV.

The rearrangement joins TRBV19 to TRBJ1-1; D uncertain. Trimming left V 5 bases short and J 6 bases short, with 16 bases between. This CDR3 region has 14 residues. Looked up from germline, CDR1 is LNHDA and CDR2 is SQIVND (reference sequence). The CDR3 sequence: CASSSRGVGPEAFF. The CDR3 coding sequence is TGTGCCAGTAGTTCGCGTGGGGTTGGCCCTGAAGCTTTCTTT.

The rearrangement joins TRBV5-1 to TRBJ1-4; perhaps TRBD1 as D (5 bases). The length of the CDR3 is 14 residues. Per germline, CDR1 SGHRS and CDR2 YFSETQ. V gave up 6 bases and J gave up 8 bases, with 17 bases separating them. CDR3 amino acids: CASTFRGRGEKLFF. The DNA of the CDR3 is TGCGCCAGCACGTTTAGGGGCCGAGGCGAAAAACTGTTTTTT.

The chain recombines TRBV24-1 with TRBJ2-1; TRBD2 aligns across 9 bases. Germline values: CDR1 KGHDR, CDR2 SFDVKD. The CDR3 has 18 amino acids. V was clipped by 0 bases and J by 0 bases; unmatched bases: 5. CDR3: CATSDLPSGKSSYNEQFF. The DNA for the CDR3 is TGTGCCACCAGTGATTTGCCTAGCGGGAAAAGCTCCTACAATGAGCAGTTCTTC.

This clonotype was found many times. The junction shows a germline mismatch at one end, possibly a read error. This chain links TRBV12-3 or TRBV12-4 with TRBJ2-3; D gene unclear. This CDR3 has 13 amino acids. The CDR3 region has the DNA TGTGCCAGCAGCTTAGCCCGCACAGATACGCAGTATTTT. Protein: CASSLARTDTQYF.

The rearrangement joins TRBV9 to TRBJ1-4; D ambiguous. V was shortened by 3 bases and J by 10 bases, with 10 bases between the two germline ends. This CDR3 region has 12 residues. In germline, CDR1 is SGDLS, CDR2 YYNGEE. The CDR3 region has the DNA TGTGCCAGCAGCGCCTCGGGTCGAAAACTGTTTTTT. It translates to CASSASGRKLFF.

Turning to this clonotype: With a much larger clone just one base away, this may be a read error. The V gene is TRBV7-9, the J gene TRBJ2-5; TRBD2 aligns across 7 bases. The J segment lost 3 bases and the V segment lost 3 bases, leaving 13 bases of the junction unmatched. Germline CDR1 and CDR2: SEHNR and FQNEAQ (reference sequence). This CDR3 comprises 17 residues. This CDR3 is CASSFWLGLTPKETQYF. The CDR3 DNA reads as TGTGCCAGCAGCTTTTGGTTGGGACTAACCCCCAAAGAGACCCAGTACTTC. Filled out from reference TRBV7-9 and TRBJ2-5, the complete variable domain reads DTGVSQNPRHKITKRGQNVTFRCDPISEHNRLYWYRQTLGQGPEFLTYFQNEAQLEKSRLLSDRFSAERPKGSFSTLEIQRTEQGDSAMYLCASSFWLGLTPKETQYFGPGTRLLVL.

This clonotype has more than one count but fewer than ten. The V call is TRBV28, the J call TRBJ1-2, with 7 bases aligning to TRBD1. The CDR3 runs to 13 residues. Germline lookup yields CDR1 MDHEN and CDR2 SYDVKM. The J segment lost 4 bases and the V segment lost 7 bases, leaving 6 bases of the junction unmatched. The CDR3 here is CASTEGQFYGYTF. The CDR3, as DNA: TGTGCCAGCACCGAGGGACAGTTCTATGGCTACACCTTC.

This chain joins TRBV20-1 and TRBJ2-7; TRBD2 agrees at 8 bases. The CDR3 consists of 13 residues. V was clipped by 1 base and J by 7 bases; unmatched bases: 6. Per germline, CDR1 DFQATT and CDR2 SNEGSKA (reference sequence). CDR3 protein: CSARGREGGEQYF. CDR3 nucleotide sequence: TGCAGTGCTAGAGGTCGGGAGGGCGGGGAGCAGTACTTC.

Concerning this clonotype itself: A much larger clone is a single base away; this may be a read error. The rearrangement links TRBV10-3 to TRBJ1-1; no clear D. Per the germline V gene, CDR1 is ENHRY and CDR2 is SYGVKD. The CDR3 has 14 amino acids. The CDR3 protein is CAINEPRMNTEAFF. The CDR3, as DNA: TGTGCCATCAATGAGCCTAGGATGAACACTGAAGCTTTCTTT.